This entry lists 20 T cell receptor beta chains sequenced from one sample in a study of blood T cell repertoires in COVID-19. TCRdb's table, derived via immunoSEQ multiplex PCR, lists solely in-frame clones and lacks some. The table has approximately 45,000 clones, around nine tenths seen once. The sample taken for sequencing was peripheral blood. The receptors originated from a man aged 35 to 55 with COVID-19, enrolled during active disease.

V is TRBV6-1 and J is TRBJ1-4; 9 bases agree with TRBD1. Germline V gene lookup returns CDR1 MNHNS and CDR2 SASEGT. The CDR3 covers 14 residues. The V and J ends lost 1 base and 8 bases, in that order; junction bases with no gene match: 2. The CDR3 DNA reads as TGTGCCAGCAGTGAAGGACAGGGGGGGGAAAAACTGTTTTTT. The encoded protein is CASSEGQGGEKLFF.

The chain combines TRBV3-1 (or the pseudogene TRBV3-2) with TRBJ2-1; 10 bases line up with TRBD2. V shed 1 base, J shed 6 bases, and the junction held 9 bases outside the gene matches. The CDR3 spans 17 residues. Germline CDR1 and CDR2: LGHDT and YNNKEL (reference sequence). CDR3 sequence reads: CASSQGLAGVRGNEQFF. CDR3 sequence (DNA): TGTGCCAGCAGCCAAGGCCTAGCGGGAGTACGAGGCAATGAGCAGTTCTTC.

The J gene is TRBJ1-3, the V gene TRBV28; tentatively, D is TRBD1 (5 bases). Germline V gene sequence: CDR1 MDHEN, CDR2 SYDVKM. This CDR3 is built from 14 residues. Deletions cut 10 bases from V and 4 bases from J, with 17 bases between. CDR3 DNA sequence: TGTGCCACCATCCTTGGGGGGGTCGGAAACACCATATATTTT. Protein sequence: CATILGGVGNTIYF.

The CDR3 sequence: CASRRREGLEQFF. Here the CDR3 DNA reads TGTGCCAGCAGGAGGCGGGAGGGCCTAGAGCAGTTCTTC. V is TRBV11-3 and J is TRBJ2-1, with 9 positions matching TRBD2. Germline V gives CDR1 SGHNT, CDR2 YENEEA. The length of the CDR3 is 13 residues. Trimming cost V 6 bases and J 10 bases; bases outside gene matches: 7.

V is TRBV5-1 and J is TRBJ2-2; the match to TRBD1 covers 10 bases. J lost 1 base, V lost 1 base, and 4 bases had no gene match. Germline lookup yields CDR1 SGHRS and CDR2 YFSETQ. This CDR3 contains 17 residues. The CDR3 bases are TGCGCCAGCAGCTTGAGGGACAGGGGATTGAACACCGGGGAGCTGTTTTTT. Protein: CASSLRDRGLNTGELFF.

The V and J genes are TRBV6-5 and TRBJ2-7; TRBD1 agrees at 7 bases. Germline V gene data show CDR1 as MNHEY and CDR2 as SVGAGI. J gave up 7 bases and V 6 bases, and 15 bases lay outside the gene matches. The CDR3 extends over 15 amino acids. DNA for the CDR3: TGTGCCAGCAGGTCCCAGACAGGGTCTTCCGAGGAGCAGTACTTC. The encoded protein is CASRSQTGSSEEQYF.

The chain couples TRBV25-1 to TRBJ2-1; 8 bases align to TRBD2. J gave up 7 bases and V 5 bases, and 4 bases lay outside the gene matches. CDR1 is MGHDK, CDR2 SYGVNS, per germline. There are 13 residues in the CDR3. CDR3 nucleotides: TGTGCCAGCAGTACACTAGCGGCGAATGAGCAGTTCTTC. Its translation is CASSTLAANEQFF.

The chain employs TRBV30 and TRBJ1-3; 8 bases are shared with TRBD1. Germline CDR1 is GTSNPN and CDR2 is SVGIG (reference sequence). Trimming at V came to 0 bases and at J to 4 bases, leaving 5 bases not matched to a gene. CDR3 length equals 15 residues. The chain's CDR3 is CAWSVPGGSGNTIYF. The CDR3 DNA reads TGTGCCTGGAGTGTACCAGGGGGCAGCGGAAACACCATATATTTT.

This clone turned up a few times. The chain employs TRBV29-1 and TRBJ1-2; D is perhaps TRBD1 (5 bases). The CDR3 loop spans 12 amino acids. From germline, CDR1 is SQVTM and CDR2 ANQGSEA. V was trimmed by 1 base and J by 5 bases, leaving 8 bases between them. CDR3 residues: CSVEGRVYGYTF. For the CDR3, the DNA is TGCAGCGTTGAAGGCAGGGTATATGGCTACACCTTC.

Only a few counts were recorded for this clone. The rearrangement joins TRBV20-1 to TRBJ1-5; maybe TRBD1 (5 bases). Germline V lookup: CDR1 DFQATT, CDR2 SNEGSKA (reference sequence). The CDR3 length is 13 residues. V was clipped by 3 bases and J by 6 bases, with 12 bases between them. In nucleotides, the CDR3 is TGCAGTGCTAGTCCTTTGGGGGGTCAGCCCCAGCATTTT. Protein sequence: CSASPLGGQPQHF.

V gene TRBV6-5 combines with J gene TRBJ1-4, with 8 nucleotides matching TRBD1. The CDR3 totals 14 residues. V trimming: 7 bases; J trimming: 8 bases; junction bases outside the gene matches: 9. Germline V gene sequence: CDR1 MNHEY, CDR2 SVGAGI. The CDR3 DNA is TGTGCCAGCAACACACAGGGGGTTCGCGAAAAACTGTTTTTT. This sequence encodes CASNTQGVREKLFF.

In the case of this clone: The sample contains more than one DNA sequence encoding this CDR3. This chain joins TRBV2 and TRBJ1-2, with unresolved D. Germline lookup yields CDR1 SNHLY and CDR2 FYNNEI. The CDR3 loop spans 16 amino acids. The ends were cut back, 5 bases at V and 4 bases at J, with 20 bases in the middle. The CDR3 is CASSPGTGRGGYGYTF. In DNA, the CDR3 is TGTGCCAGCAGTCCCGGCACGGGCCGGGGAGGCTATGGCTACACCTTC. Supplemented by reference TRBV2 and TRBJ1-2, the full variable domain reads EPEVTQTPSHQVTQMGQEVILRCVPISNHLYFYWYRQILGQKVEFLVSFYNNEISEKSEIFDDQFSVERPDGSNFTLKIRSTKLEDSAMYFCASSPGTGRGGYGYTFGSGTRLTVV.

In nucleotides, the CDR3 is TGTGCCAGCTCACAATTCAGCGGGGCTGCCGGGGAGCTGTTTTTT. Translating gives CASSQFSGAAGELFF. This chain links TRBV18 with TRBJ2-2; 7 nucleotides align to TRBD2. The trim removed 4 bases at V and 6 bases at J, leaving 8 bases unmatched. CDR3 length equals 15 residues. Germline loops: CDR1 KGHSH, CDR2 LQKENI.

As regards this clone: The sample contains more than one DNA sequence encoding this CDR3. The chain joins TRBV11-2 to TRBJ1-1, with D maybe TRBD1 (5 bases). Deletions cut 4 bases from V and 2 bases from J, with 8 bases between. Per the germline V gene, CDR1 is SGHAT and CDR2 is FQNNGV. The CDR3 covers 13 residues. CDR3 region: CASSSQGNTEAFF. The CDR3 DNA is TGTGCCAGCAGCTCCCAGGGCAACACTGAAGCTTTCTTT.

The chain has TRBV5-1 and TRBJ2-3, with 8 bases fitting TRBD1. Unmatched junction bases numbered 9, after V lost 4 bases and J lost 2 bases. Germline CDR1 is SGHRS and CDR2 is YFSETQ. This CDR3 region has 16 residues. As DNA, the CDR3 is TGCGCCAGCAGCCTGGGACAGGAGATTCACACAGATACGCAGTATTTT. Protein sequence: CASSLGQEIHTDTQYF.

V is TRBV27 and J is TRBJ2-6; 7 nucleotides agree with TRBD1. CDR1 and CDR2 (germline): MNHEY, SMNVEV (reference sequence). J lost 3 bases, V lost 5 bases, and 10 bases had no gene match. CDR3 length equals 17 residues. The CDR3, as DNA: TGTGCCAGCAGTATCCGACTCGACAGGGATGGGGCCAACGTCCTGACTTTC. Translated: CASSIRLDRDGANVLTF.

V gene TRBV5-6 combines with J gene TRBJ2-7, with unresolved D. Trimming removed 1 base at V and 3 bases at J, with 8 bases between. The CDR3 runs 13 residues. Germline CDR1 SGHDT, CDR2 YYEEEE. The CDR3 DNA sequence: TGTGCCAGCAGCTTGTTCGGAGACTACGAGCAGTACTTC. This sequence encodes CASSLFGDYEQYF.

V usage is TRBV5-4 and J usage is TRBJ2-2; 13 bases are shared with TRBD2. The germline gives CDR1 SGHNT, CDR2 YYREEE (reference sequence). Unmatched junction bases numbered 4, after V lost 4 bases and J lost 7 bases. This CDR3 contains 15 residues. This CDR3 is CASSQGLAGFGELFF. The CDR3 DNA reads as TGTGCCAGCAGCCAGGGACTAGCGGGATTCGGGGAGCTGTTTTTT.

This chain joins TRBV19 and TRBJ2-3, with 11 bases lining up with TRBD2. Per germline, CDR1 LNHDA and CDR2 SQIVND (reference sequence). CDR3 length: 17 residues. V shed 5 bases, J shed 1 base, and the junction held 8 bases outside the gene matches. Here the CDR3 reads CASSGSSGGAGTDTQYF. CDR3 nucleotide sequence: TGTGCCAGTAGTGGGAGTAGCGGGGGGGCCGGCACAGATACGCAGTATTTT.

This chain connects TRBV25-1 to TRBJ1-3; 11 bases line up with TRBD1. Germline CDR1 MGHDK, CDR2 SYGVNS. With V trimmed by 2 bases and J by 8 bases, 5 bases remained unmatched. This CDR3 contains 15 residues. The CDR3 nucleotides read TGTGCCAGCAGTGAAAGCGGGACAGGGGGGGACACCATATATTTT. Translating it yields CASSESGTGGDTIYF.